The clone carrying this T cell receptor (beta chain) was observed a few times. There was one heparinised blood draw per donor, averaging approximately 120 mL. Purities in excess of 98% were seen in all sorted populations. Isolated RNA was reverse transcribed in full, so expressed TCRB transcripts were sequenced. Clones were sequenced by immunoSEQ multiplex PCR, and TCRdb holds only the in-frame ones, with some missing. The top ten hold 0.05% to 0.065% of the sample, which has hundreds of thousands of clones, roughly 31% seen once. The V end was cut by 2 bases, the J end by 5 bases, with 7 bases between. There are 11 residues in the CDR3. Per germline, CDR1 GTSNPN and CDR2 SVGIG (reference sequence). These data are taken from a study of beta chain features in type 1 diabetes.

The chain employs TRBV30 and TRBJ2-7, with D hard to call. This sequence originates from a young man in good health. Sequenced sample: naive CD4+ T cells from blood. The CDR3 DNA reads TGTGCCTGGAGTAGGAGAGACGAGCAGTACTTC. This codes for CAWSRRDEQYF.